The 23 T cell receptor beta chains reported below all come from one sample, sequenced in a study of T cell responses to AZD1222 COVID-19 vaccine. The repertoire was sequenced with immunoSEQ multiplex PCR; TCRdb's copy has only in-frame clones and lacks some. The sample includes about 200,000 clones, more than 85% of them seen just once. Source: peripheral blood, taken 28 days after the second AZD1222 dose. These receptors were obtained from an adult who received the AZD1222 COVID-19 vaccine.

The DNA for the CDR3 is TGTGCCAGCAGTTTCCCCGAGGCGGCGGGGGAGCTGTTTTTT. Protein: CASSFPEAAGELFF. The rearrangement joins TRBV27 to TRBJ2-2; no reliable D call. The CDR3 spans 14 residues. CDR1 is MNHEY, CDR2 SMNVEV, per germline (reference sequence). The V end lost 3 bases, the J end lost 8 bases, and 13 bases lay between the germline ends.

The CDR3 region has the DNA TGTGCCACCAGTGAGGCGGGAATCAATGAGCAGTTCTTC. It translates to CATSEAGINEQFF. The chain carries TRBV24-1 and TRBJ2-1; tentative D call: TRBD2 (6 bases). CDR1 and CDR2 from the germline V gene are KGHDR and SFDVKD. The CDR3 spans 13 residues. V shed 4 bases and J shed 6 bases, with 9 bases lying between them.

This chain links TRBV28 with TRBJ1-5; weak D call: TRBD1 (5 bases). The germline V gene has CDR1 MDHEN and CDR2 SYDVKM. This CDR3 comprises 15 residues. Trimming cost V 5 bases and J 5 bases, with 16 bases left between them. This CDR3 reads CASSPLLGDDQPQHF. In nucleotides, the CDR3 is TGTGCCAGCAGTCCCCTCCTGGGGGACGATCAGCCCCAGCATTTT. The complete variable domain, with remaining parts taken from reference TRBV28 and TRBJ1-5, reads DVKVTQSSRYLVKRTGEKVFLECVQDMDHENMFWYRQDPGLGLRLIYFSYDVKMKEKGDIPEGYSVSREKKERFSLILESASTNQTSMYLCASSPLLGDDQPQHFGDGTRLSIL.

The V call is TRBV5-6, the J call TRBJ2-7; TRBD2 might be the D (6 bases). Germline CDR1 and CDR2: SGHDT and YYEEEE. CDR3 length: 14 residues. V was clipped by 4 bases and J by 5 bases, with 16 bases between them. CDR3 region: CASSPGAGSNEQYF. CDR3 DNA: TGTGCCAGCAGCCCAGGTGCGGGAAGCAACGAGCAGTACTTC.

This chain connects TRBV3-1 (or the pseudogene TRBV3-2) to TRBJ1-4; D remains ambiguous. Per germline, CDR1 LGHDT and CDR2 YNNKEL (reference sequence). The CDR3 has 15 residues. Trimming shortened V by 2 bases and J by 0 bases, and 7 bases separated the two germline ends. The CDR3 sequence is CASSQSLSTNEKLFF. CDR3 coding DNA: TGTGCCAGCAGCCAATCCTTATCAACTAATGAAAAACTGTTTTTT.

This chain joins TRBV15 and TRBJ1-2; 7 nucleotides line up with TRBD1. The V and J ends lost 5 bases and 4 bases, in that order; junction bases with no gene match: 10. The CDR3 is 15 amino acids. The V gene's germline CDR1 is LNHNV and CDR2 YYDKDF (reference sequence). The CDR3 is CATSDEGQTTYGYTF. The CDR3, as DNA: TGTGCCACCAGCGACGAGGGACAGACCACCTATGGCTACACCTTC.

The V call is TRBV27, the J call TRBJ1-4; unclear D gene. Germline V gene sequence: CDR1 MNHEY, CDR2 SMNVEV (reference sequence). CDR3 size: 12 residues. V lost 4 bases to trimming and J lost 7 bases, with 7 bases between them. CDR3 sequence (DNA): TGTGCCAGCAGTTATCGGGGTGAAAAACTGTTTTTT. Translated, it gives CASSYRGEKLFF.

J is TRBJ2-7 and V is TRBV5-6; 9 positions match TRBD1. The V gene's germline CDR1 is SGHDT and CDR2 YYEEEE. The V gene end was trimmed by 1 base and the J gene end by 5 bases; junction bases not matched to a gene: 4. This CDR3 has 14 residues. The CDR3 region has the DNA TGTGCCAGCAGCTTGCGGGGACAGGGAAACGAGCAGTACTTC. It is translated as CASSLRGQGNEQYF.

In DNA, the CDR3 is TGTGCCAGCAGTTTCGTCGGCGGGAGCTACCCCTACGAGCAGTACTTC. It specifies CASSFVGGSYPYEQYF. The rearrangement joins TRBV27 to TRBJ2-7; 7 bases map to TRBD2. The CDR3 has 16 amino acids. Per germline, CDR1 MNHEY and CDR2 SMNVEV (reference sequence). Unmatched junction bases numbered 10, after V lost 3 bases and J lost 2 bases.

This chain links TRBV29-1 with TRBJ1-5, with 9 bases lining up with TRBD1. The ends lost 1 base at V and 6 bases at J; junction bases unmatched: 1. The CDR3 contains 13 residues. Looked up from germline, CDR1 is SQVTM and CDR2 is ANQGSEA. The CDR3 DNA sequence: TGCAGCGTTGAAGGGACAGGGGTTCAGCCCCAGCATTTT. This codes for CSVEGTGVQPQHF.

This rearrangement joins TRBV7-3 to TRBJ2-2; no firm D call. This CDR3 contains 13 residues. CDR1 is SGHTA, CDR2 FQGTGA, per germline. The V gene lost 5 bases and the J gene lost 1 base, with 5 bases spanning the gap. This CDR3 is CASSTQNTGELFF. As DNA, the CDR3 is TGTGCCAGCAGCACGCAGAACACCGGGGAGCTGTTTTTT.

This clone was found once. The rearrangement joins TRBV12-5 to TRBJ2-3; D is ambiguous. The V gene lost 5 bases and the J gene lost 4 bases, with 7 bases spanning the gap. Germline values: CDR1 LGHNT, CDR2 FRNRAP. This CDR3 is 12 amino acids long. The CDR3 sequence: CASGPPADTQYF. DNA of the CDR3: TGTGCTAGTGGTCCCCCGGCAGATACGCAGTATTTT. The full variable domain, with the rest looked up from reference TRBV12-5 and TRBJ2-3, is DARVTQTPRHKVTEMGQEVTMRCQPILGHNTVFWYRQTMMQGLELLAYFRNRAPLDDSGMPKDRFSAEMPDATLATLKIQPSEPRDSAVYFCASGPPADTQYFGPGTRLTVL.

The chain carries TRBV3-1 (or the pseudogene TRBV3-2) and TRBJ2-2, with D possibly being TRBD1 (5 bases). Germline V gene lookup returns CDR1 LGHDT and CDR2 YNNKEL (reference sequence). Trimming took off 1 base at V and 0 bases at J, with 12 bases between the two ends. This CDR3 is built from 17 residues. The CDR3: CASSQGGPRSNTGELFF. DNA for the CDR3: TGTGCCAGCAGCCAAGGGGGCCCTCGATCGAACACCGGGGAGCTGTTTTTT.

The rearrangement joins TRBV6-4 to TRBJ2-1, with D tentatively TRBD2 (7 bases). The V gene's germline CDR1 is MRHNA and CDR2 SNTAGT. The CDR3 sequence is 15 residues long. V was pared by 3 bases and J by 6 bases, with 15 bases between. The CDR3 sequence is CASSEGAGALNEQFF. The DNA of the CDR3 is TGTGCCAGCAGTGAAGGGGCGGGGGCTCTCAATGAGCAGTTCTTC.

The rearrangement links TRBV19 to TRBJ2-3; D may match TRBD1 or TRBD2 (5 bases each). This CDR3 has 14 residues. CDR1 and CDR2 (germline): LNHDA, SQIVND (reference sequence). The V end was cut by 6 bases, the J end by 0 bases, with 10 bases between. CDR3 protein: CASRRGGSTDTQYF. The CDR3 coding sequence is TGTGCCAGTAGGAGGGGCGGGAGCACAGATACGCAGTATTTT.

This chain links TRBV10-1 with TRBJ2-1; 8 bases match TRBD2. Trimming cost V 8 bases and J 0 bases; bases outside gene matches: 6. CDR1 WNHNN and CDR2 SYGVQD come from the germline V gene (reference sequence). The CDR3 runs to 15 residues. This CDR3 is CASAGGKSSYNEQFF. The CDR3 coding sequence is TGCGCCAGCGCGGGGGGAAAAAGCTCCTACAATGAGCAGTTCTTC.

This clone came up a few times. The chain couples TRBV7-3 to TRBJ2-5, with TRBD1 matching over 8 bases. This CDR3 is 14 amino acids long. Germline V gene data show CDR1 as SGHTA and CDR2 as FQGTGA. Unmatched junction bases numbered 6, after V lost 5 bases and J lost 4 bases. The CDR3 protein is CASSPQGAGETQYF. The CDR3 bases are TGTGCCAGCAGCCCGCAGGGGGCAGGAGAGACCCAGTACTTC.

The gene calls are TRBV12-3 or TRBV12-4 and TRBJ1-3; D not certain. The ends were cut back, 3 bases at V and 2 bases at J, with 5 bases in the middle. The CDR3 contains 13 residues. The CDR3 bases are TGTGCCAGCAGTTTTCAAGCTGGAAACACCATATATTTT. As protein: CASSFQAGNTIYF.

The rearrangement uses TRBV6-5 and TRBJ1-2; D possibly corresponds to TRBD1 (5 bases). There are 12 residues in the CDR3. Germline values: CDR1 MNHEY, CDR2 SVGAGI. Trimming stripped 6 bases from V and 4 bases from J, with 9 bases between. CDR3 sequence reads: CASSDRSYGYTF. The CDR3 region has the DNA TGTGCCAGCAGCGACAGATCCTATGGCTACACCTTC.

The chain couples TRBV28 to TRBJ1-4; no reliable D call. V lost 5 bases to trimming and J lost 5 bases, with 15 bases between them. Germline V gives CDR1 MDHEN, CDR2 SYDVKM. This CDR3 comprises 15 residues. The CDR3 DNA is TGTGCCAGCAGTGAATGGGCGAAGGAAAATGAAAAACTGTTTTTT. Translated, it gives CASSEWAKENEKLFF.

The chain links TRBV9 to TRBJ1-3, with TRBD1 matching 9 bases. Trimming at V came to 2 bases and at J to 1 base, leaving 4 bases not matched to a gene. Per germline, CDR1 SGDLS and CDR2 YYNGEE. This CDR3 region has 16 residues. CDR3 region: CASSVTGTGSGNTIYF. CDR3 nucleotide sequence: TGTGCCAGCAGCGTTACCGGGACAGGGTCTGGAAACACCATATATTTT.

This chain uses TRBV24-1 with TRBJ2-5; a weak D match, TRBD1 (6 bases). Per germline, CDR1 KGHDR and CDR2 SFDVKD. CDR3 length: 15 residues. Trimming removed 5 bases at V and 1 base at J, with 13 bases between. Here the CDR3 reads CATSGTGFPQETQYF. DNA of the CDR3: TGTGCCACCAGTGGCACAGGGTTCCCCCAAGAGACCCAGTACTTC.

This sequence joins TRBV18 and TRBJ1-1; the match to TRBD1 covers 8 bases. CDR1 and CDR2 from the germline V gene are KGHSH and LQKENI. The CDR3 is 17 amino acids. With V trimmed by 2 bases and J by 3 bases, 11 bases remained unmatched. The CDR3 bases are TGTGCCAGCTCACCAAACAGGGGGAATTCGCTTGACACTGAAGCTTTCTTT. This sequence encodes CASSPNRGNSLDTEAFF.